This T cell receptor beta chain was recovered during a study of blood T cells in healthy people across ages. Study results and limitations: Strong correlation existed between TCR beta diversity and naive T cell percentage.

To note about this clonotype: Its cognate antigen is unknown.

The length of the CDR3 is 13 residues. V lost 3 bases to trimming and J lost 3 bases, with 11 bases between them. Germline CDR1 DFQATT, CDR2 SNEGSKA (reference sequence). With a J-beta primer mix and a sample-barcoded 5' primer, a second PCR ran about 6 to 11 cycles. There were at least 3 million CDR3-containing paired-end reads obtained from each sample. TCRdb recomputed calls from the 5' RACE reads with MiXCR, one row per CDR3 protein. The data hold approximately 1.5 million distinct CDR3 sequences, with roughly 32% observed a single time. The chain is built from TRBV20-1 and TRBJ1-1; perhaps TRBD1 as D (6 bases). Sequenced material: blood. This receptor was identified in a woman aged 25 to 39 in good health. CDR3 coding DNA: TGCAGTGCTAGGCCGAACAGGGACACTGAAGCTTTCTTT. Its protein is CSARPNRDTEAFF.